The text below deals with one TCR beta chain. Its antigen is currently unknown. This sample stems from a study of cytomegalovirus exposure and HLA in healthy donors. CDR1 SGHKS and CDR2 YYEKEE come from the germline V gene (reference sequence). This CDR3 spans 16 amino acids. Trimming removed 1 base from V and 2 bases from J, with 15 bases in between. The donors gave bone marrow, and they were healthy. Whole-study results and caveats: Some public TCRs appeared in many individuals, while most sequences were rare. Rates of TCR association differed by HLA locus in a later analysis, with DRB1 highest and HLA-C lowest. Several top significant clusters appeared, in a later analysis, to be linked to common viral pathogens.

13 Jbeta primers and 60 Vbeta primers were used for the PCR. TCRdb's table, derived via immunoSEQ multiplex PCR, lists solely in-frame clones and lacks some. The data include approximately 180,000 clones; the top ten clones carry around 6%. The V call is TRBV5-5, the J call TRBJ1-1; maybe TRBD1 (5 bases). The receptor was isolated from a man aged 30-40 years in good health and CMV-seronegative. Sequencing was done on a sample of PBMCs. The CDR3 loop is CASSLPRGSGNTEAFF. CDR3 DNA sequence: TGTGCCAGCAGCTTGCCGCGGGGGTCGGGCAACACTGAAGCTTTCTTT.